This TCR beta chain is from a study of regulatory T cells in long-lasting Graves disease. This clonotype has only a few counts. What it binds is not known. Arm-PCR with iRepertoire HTBI primers amplified the CDR3 regions for these TCR beta libraries. Each CDR3 protein is one row after TCRdb ran MiXCR on the multiplex PCR reads. The sample consists of about 460,000 distinct CDR3 sequences, under 25% of them appearing once. Time point noted: persistent/refractory GD, antithyroid drugs over 5 years with positive TRAb. The TCR library used RNA extracted from PBMCs. Study-level findings and limits: Patients with persistent disease shared under 3,500 public clonotypes, outpacing the approximately 870 shared by new patients. There were preferences for TRBV28, TRBJ1-2 and TRBJ2-5 in persistent disease.

CDR3 length: 16 residues. V shed 1 base and J shed 0 bases, with 13 bases lying between them. This TCR derives from a female donor with Graves disease. The chain uses TRBV12-3 or TRBV12-4 and TRBJ2-7; the D call may be TRBD1 or TRBD2 (6 bases each). Sequences were derived from peripheral blood mononuclear cells (PBMCs), sampled when the disease was refractory, from a patient treated with antithyroid drugs. CDR3 sequence: CASSLGGALGSYEQYF. For the CDR3, the DNA is TGTGCCAGCAGTTTAGGGGGGGCTTTAGGCTCCTACGAGCAGTACTTC.